This TCR beta chain came from a study of blood T cell repertoires in COVID-19. Sequencing used immunoSEQ multiplex PCR; TCRdb keeps in-frame clones, though not all of them. The sample consists of about 33,000 clones, approximately 81% of them appearing once. Germline V gene lookup returns CDR1 SNHLY and CDR2 FYNNEI. J gave up 5 bases and V 6 bases, and 6 bases lay outside the gene matches. The CDR3 runs to 14 residues. J is TRBJ2-1 and V is TRBV2; 8 bases are a match to TRBD1. This TCR was recovered from an older man with acute or convalescent COVID-19. The sample consisted of peripheral blood. CDR3 coding DNA: TGTGCCAGCAGCTGGACAGGGCGAGACAATGAGCAGTTCTTC. Translated, it gives CASSWTGRDNEQFF.